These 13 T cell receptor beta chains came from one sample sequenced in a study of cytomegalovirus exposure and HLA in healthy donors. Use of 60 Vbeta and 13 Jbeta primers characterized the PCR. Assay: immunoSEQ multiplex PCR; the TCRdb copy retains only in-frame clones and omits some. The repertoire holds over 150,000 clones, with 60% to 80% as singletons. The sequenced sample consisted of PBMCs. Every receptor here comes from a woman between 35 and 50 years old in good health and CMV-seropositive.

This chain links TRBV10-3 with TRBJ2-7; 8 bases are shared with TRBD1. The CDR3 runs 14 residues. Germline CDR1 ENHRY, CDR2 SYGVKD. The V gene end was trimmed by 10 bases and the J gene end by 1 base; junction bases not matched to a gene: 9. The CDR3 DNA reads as TGTGCCACCAGGGTTGGACAGGGATCCTACGAGCAGTACTTC. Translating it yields CATRVGQGSYEQYF.

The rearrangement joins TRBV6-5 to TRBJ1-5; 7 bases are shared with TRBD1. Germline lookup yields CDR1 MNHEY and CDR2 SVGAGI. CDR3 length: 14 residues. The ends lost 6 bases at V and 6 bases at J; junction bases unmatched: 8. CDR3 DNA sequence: TGTGCCAGCAGGCCTAGGGGGCGCGGTCAGCCCCAGCATTTT. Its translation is CASRPRGRGQPQHF.

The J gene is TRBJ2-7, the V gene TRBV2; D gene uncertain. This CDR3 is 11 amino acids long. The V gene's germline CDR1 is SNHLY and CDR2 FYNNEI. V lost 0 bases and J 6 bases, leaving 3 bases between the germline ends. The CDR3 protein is CASSEALEQYF. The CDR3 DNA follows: TGTGCCAGCAGTGAAGCCCTCGAGCAGTACTTC.

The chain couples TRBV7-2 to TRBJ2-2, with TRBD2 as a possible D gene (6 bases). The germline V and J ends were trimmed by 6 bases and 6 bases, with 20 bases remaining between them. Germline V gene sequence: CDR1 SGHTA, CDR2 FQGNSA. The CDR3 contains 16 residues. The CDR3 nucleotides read TGTGCCAGCAGGGAGGGGACGAATGCCGTGGCCGGGGAGCTGTTTTTT. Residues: CASREGTNAVAGELFF.

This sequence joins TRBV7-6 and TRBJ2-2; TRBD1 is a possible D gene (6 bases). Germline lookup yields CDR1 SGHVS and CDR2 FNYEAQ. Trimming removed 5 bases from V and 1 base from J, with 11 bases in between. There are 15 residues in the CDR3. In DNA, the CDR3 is TGTGCCAGCAGCCGCCCGGGACAGAACACCGGGGAGCTGTTTTTT. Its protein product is CASSRPGQNTGELFF. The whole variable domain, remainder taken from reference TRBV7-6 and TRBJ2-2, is GAGVSQSPRYKVTKRGQDVALRCDPISGHVSLYWYRQALGQGPEFLTYFNYEAQQDKSGLPNDRFSAERPEGSISTLTIQRTEQRDSAMYRCASSRPGQNTGELFFGEGSRLTVL.

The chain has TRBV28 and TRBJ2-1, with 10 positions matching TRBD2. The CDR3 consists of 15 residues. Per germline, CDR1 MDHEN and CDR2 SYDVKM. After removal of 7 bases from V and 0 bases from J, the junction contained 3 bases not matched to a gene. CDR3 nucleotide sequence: TGTGCCAGCACTAGCGGGGGTAGCTCCTACAATGAGCAGTTCTTC. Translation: CASTSGGSSYNEQFF.

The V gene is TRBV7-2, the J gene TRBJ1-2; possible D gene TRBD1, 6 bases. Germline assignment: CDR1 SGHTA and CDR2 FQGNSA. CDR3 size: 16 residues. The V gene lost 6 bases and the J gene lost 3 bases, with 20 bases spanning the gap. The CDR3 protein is CASSLGQAGDHYGYTF. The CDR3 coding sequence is TGTGCCAGCAGTCTCGGCCAGGCAGGGGATCACTATGGCTACACCTTC.

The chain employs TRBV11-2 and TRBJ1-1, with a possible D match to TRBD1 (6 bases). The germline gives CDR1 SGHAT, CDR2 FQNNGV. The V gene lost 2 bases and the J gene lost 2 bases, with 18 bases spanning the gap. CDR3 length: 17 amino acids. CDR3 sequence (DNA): TGTGCCAGCAGCTTAAGTTTACAGGGAAGTATAAACACTGAAGCTTTCTTT. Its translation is CASSLSLQGSINTEAFF.

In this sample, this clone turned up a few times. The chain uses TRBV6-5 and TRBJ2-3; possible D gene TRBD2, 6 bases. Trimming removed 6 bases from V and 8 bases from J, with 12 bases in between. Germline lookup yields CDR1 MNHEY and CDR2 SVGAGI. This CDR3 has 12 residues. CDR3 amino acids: CASSSQGGTQYF. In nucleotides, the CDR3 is TGTGCCAGCAGCTCCCAGGGAGGTACGCAGTATTTT.

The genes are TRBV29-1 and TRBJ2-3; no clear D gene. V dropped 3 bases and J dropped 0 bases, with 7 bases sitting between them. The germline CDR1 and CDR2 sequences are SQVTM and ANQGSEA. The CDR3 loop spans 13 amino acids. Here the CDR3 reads CSVDSGSTDTQYF. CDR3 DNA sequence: TGCAGCGTTGATAGTGGTAGCACAGATACGCAGTATTTT.

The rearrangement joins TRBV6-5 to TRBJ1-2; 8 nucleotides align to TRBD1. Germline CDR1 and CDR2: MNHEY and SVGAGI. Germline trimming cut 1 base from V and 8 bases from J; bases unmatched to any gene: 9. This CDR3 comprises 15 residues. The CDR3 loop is CASSYLRGQVSGYTF. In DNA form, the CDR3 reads TGTGCCAGCAGTTACTTGAGGGGACAGGTTTCGGGCTACACCTTC.

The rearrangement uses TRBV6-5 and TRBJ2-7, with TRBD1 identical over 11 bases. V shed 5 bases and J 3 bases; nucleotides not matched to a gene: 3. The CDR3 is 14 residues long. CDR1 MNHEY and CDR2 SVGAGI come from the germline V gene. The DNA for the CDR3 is TGTGCCAGCAGTACCGGGACAGGGGGCTACGAGCAGTACTTC. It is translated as CASSTGTGGYEQYF.

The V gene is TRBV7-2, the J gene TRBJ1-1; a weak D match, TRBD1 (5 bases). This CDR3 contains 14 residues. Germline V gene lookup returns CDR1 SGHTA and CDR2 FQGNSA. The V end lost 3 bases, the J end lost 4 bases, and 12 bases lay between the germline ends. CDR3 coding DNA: TGTGCCAGCAGCTTCACCCCCGGGGGCACTGAAGCTTTCTTT. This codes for CASSFTPGGTEAFF.